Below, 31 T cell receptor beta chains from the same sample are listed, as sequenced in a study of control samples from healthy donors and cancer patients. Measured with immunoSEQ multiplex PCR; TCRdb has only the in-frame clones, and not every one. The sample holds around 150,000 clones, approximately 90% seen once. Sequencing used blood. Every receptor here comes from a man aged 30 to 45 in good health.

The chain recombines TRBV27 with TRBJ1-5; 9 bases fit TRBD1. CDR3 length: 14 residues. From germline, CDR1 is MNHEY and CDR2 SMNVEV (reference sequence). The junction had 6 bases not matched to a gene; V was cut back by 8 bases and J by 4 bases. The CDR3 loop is CASVGQGANQPQHF. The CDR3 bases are TGTGCCAGCGTGGGACAGGGCGCAAATCAGCCCCAGCATTTT.

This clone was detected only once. The CDR3 DNA reads TGTGCCAGCGGCCAGCCGGGGTACAATGAGCAGTTCTTC. This codes for CASGQPGYNEQFF. The chain employs TRBV7-9 and TRBJ2-1; maybe TRBD2 (5 bases). Germline lookup yields CDR1 SEHNR and CDR2 FQNEAQ (reference sequence). The CDR3 extends over 13 amino acids. V lost 8 bases and J lost 4, with 12 bases in between.

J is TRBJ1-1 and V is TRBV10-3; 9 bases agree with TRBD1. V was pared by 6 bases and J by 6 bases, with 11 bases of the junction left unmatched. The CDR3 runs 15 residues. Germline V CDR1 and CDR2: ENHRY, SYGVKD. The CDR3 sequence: CAIRPQQGATAEAFF. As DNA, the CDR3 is TGTGCCATCAGACCGCAACAGGGGGCGACCGCTGAAGCTTTCTTT.

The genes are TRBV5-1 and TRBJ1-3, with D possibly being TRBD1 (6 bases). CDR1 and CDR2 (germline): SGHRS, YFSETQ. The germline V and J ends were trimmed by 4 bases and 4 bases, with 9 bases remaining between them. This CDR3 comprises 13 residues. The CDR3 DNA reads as TGCGCCAGCAGCGCGACAGGAGGAAACACCATATATTTT. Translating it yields CASSATGGNTIYF.

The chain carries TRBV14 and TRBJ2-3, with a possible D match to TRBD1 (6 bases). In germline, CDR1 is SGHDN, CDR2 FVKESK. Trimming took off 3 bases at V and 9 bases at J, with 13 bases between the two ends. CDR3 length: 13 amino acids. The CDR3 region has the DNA TGTGCCAGCAGCCAGGAAAGGGGGAGAACGCAGTATTTT. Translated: CASSQERGRTQYF.

Here the CDR3 DNA reads TGCGCCAGCAGCTTTGGATATACAGGGAACGAGCAGTACTTC. It yields the protein CASSFGYTGNEQYF. J is TRBJ2-7 and V is TRBV5-1; weak D call: TRBD1 (6 bases). Germline CDR1 SGHRS, CDR2 YFSETQ. V shed 2 bases and J shed 5 bases, with 14 bases lying between them. The CDR3 extends over 14 amino acids.

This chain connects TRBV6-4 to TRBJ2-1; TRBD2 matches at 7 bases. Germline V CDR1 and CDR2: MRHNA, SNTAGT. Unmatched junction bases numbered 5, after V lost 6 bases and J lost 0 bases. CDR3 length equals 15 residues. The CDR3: CASSSGDSSYNEQFF. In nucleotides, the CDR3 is TGTGCCAGCAGCAGCGGGGATAGCTCCTACAATGAGCAGTTCTTC.

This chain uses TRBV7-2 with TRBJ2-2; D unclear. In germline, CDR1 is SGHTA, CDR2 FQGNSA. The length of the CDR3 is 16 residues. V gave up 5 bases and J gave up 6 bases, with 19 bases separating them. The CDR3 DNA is TGTGCCAGCAGCCCCCTGGCCAGCGTGGGCTCCGGGGAGCTGTTTTTT. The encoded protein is CASSPLASVGSGELFF.

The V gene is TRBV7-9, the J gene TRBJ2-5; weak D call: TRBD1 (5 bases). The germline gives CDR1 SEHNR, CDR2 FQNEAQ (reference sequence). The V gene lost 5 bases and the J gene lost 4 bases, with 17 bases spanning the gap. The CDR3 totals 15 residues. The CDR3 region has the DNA TGTGCCAGCAGCCAGGGTGACGTGGTGAGAGAGACCCAGTACTTC. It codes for CASSQGDVVRETQYF.

CDR3 sequence: CASSLVSGGVNEQFF. CDR3 DNA: TGTGCCAGCAGCTTAGTGAGTGGGGGGGTCAATGAGCAGTTCTTC. V usage is TRBV7-9 and J usage is TRBJ2-1, with 7 bases matching TRBD2. CDR1 and CDR2 (germline): SEHNR, FQNEAQ (reference sequence). The CDR3 is made up of 15 amino acids. The ends lost 1 base at V and 6 bases at J; junction bases unmatched: 6.

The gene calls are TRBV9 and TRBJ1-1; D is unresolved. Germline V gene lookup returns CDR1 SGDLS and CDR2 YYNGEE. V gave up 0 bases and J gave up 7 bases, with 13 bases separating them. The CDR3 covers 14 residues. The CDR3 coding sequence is TGTGCCAGCAGCGTAGCCCCTTCAGCCTTTGAAGCTTTCTTT. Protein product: CASSVAPSAFEAFF.

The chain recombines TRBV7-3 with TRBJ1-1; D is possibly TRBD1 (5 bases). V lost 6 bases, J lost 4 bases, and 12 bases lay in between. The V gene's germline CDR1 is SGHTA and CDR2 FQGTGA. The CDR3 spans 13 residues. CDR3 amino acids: CASSQFGGTEAFF. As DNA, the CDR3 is TGTGCCAGCAGTCAGTTCGGGGGCACTGAAGCTTTCTTT.

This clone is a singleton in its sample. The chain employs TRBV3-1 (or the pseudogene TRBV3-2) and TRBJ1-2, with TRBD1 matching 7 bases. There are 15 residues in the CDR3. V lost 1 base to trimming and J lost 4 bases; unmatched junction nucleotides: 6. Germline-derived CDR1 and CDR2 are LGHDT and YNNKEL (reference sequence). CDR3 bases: TGTGCCAGCAGCCAAGCTCTGTCAGGGGGCTATGGCTACACCTTC. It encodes CASSQALSGGYGYTF.

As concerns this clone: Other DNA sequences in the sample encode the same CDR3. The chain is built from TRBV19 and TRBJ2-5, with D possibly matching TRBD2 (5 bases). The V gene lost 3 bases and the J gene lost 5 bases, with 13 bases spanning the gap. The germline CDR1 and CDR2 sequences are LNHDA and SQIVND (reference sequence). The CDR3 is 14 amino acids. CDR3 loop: CASSIRAVQETQYF. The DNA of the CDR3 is TGTGCCAGTAGTATTCGAGCGGTTCAGGAGACCCAGTACTTC.

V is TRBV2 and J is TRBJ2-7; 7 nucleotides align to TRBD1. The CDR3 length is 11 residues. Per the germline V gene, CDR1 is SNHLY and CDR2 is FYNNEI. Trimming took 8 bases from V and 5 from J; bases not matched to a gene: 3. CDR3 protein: CASRGGDEQYF. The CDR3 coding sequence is TGTGCCAGCCGAGGGGGCGACGAGCAGTACTTC.

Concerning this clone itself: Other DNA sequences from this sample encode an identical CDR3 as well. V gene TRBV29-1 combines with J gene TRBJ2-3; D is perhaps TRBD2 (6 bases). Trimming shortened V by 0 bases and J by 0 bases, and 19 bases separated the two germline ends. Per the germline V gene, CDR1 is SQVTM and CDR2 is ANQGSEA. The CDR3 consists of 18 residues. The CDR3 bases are TGCAGCGTTGAAGACGGAAGTGGGGGGAGTACTAGCACAGATACGCAGTATTTT. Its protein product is CSVEDGSGGSTSTDTQYF.

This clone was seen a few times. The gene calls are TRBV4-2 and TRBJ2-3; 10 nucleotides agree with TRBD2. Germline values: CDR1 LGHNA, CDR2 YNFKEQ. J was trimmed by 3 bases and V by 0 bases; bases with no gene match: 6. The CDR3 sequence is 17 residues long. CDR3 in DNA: TGTGCCAGCAGCCAAGACCCCATAGCGGGAGGAACAGATACGCAGTATTTT. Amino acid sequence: CASSQDPIAGGTDTQYF.

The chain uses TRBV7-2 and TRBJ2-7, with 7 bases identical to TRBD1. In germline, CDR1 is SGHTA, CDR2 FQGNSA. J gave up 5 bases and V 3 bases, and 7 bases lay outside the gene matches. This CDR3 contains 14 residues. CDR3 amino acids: CASSFDRAVNEQYF. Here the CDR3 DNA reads TGTGCCAGCAGCTTTGACAGGGCGGTGAACGAGCAGTACTTC.

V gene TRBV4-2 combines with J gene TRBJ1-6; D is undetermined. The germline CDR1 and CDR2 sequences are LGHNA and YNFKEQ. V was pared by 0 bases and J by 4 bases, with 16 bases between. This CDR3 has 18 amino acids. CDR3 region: CASSQEPLLAGYNSPLHF. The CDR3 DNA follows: TGTGCCAGCAGCCAAGAACCTCTTCTCGCCGGATATAATTCACCCCTCCACTTT.

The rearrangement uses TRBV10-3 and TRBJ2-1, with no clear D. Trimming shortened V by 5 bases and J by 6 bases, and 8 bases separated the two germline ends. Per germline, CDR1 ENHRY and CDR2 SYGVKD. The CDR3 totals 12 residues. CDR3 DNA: TGTGCCATCAGTCCCGGGCCCAATGAGCAGTTCTTC. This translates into CAISPGPNEQFF.

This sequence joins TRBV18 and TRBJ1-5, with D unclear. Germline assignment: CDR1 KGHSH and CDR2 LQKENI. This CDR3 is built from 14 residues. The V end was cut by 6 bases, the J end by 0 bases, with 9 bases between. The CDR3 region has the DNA TGTGCCAGCTCGTCTCTGTATAGCAATCAGCCCCAGCATTTT. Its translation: CASSSLYSNQPQHF.

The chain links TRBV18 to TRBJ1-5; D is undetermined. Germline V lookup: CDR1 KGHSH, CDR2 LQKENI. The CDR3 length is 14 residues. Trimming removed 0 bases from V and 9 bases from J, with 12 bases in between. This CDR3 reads CASSPPSGKRPQHF. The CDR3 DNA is TGTGCCAGCTCACCACCTTCGGGGAAACGGCCCCAGCATTTT.

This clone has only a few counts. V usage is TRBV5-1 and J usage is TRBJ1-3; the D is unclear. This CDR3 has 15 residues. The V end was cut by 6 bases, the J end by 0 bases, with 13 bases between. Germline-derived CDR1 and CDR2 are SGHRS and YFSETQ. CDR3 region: CASKVDPNSGNTIYF. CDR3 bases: TGCGCCAGCAAAGTAGACCCGAACTCTGGAAACACCATATATTTT.

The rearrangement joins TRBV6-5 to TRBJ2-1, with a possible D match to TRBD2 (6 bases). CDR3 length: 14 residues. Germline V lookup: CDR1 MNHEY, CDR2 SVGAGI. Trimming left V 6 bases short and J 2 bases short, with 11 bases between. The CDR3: CASSREPPYNEQFF. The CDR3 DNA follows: TGTGCCAGCAGCCGGGAGCCCCCCTACAATGAGCAGTTCTTC.

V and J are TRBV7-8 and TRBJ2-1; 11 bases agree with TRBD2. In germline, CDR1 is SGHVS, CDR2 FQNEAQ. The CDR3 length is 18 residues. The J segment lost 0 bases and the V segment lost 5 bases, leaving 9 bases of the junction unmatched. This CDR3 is CASSALAGGYSSYNEQFF. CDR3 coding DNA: TGTGCCAGCAGCGCCCTAGCGGGGGGATATAGCTCCTACAATGAGCAGTTCTTC.

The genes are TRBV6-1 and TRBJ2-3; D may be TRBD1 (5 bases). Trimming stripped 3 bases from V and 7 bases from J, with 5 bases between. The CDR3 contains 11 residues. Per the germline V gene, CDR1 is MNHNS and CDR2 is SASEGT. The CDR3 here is CASSEGHTQYF. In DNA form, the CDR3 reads TGTGCCAGCAGTGAGGGGCATACGCAGTATTTT.

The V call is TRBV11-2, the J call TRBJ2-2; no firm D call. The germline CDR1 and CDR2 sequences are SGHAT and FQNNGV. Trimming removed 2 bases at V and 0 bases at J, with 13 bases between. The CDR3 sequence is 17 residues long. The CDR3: CASSLTPFSSNTGELFF. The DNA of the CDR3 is TGTGCCAGCAGCTTAACCCCCTTCAGCTCGAACACCGGGGAGCTGTTTTTT.

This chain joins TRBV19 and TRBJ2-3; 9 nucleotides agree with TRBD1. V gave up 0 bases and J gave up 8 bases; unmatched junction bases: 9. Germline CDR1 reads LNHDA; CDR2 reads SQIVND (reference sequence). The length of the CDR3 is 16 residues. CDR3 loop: CASSIDQGQGLATQYF. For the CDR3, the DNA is TGTGCCAGTAGTATAGATCAGGGACAGGGATTAGCTACGCAGTATTTT.

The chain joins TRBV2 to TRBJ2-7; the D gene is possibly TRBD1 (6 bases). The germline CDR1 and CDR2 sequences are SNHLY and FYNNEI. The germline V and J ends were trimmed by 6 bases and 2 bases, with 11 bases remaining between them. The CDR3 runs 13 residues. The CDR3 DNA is TGTGCCAGCAGAAGGACAGCCACCTACGAGCAGTACTTC. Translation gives CASRRTATYEQYF.

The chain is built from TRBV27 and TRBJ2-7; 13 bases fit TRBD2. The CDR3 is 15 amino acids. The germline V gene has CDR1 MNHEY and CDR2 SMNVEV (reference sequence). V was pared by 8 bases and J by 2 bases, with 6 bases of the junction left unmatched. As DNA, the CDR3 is TGTGCCAGCGGCACGACTAGCGGGAGGCCCTACGAGCAGTACTTC. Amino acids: CASGTTSGRPYEQYF.

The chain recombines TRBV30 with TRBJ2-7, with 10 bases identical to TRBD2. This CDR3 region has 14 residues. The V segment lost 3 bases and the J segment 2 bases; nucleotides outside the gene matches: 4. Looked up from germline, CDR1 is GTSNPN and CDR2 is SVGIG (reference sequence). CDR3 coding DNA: TGTGCCTGGAGCAGACTAGCGGGCCCCTACGAGCAGTACTTC. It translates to CAWSRLAGPYEQYF.